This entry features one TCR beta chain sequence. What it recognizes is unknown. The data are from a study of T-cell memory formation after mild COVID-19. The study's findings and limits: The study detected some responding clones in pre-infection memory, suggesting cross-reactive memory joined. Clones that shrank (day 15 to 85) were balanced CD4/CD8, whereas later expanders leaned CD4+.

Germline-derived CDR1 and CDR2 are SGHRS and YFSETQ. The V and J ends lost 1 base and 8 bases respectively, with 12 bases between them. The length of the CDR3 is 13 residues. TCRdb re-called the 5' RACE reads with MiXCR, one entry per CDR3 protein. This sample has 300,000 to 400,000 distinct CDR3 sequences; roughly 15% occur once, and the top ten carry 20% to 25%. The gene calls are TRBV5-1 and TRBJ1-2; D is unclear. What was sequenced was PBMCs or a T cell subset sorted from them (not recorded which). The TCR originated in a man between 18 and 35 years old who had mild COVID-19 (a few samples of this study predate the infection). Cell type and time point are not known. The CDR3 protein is CASSLKVGLGYTF. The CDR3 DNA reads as TGCGCCAGCAGCTTGAAAGTTGGTTTGGGCTACACCTTC.